This T cell receptor beta chain was sequenced in a study of cytomegalovirus exposure and HLA in healthy donors. As for this clone: What it binds is not known.

Study-level findings and limits: Earlier analysis found most TCR beta V segments productive about 87% or about 30% of the time.

Germline trimming cut 0 bases from V and 7 bases from J; bases unmatched to any gene: 0. CDR1 and CDR2 (germline): SGHNT, YYREEE (reference sequence). The length of the CDR3 is 13 residues. The PCR used 60 Vbeta and 13 Jbeta primers. Authors' methods: An analysis performed later counted about 80 million unique TCR beta chains (approximately 12 million of them shared). TCRdb's copy holds only in-frame clones and misses some; the assay was immunoSEQ multiplex PCR. The D gene and trimming were derived from the DNA, and the V and J assignments and clone size from that table. In the table there are about 100,000 clones, roughly four fifths of which are singletons.

This clonotype was sampled from a middle-aged man in good health and CMV-seronegative. The V call is TRBV5-4, the J call TRBJ1-5, with 8 bases identical to TRBD1. The sequenced sample was PBMCs. The CDR3 bases are TGTGCCAGCAGCTTGGGACAGGGGCAGCCCCAGCATTTT. It yields the protein CASSLGQGQPQHF. Variable domain in full (rest from reference TRBV5-4 and TRBJ1-5): ETGVTQSPTHLIKTRGQQVTLRCSSQSGHNTVSWYQQALGQGPQFIFQYYREEENGRGNFPPRFSGLQFPNYSSELNVNALELDDSALYLCASSLGQGQPQHFGDGTRLSIL.